The T cell receptor (beta chain) under discussion was sequenced for a study of regulatory T cells in long-lasting Graves disease. Study observations and caveats: Accuracy could have been hurt by small sample size. When disease was persistent, TRBV28, TRBJ1-2 and TRBJ2-5 were the favored segments.

The TCR beta library used iRepertoire HTBI primers with Arm-PCR amplification of CDR3. TCRdb called the multiplex PCR reads again in MiXCR, with one record for every CDR3 protein. The data hold under 350,000 distinct CDR3 sequences, with roughly 21% observed a single time. Regarding time point: persistent/refractory GD, antithyroid drugs over 5 years with positive TRAb. Researchers made the TCR library from RNA that was extracted from PBMCs. Per germline, CDR1 MNHNS and CDR2 SASEGT. Trimming stripped 8 bases from V and 0 bases from J, with 19 bases between. CDR3 size: 16 residues. This clonotype was counted only a few times. Its antigen is not known.

The sample here was peripheral blood mononuclear cells (PBMCs), taken when the disease was refractory, from a patient treated with antithyroid drugs. V is TRBV6-1 and J is TRBJ1-1; D is undetermined. This clonotype originated in a female donor with Graves disease. The CDR3 sequence: CASAPPLGHMNTEAFF. In DNA form, the CDR3 reads TGTGCCAGCGCACCCCCCCTGGGTCACATGAACACTGAAGCTTTCTTT.